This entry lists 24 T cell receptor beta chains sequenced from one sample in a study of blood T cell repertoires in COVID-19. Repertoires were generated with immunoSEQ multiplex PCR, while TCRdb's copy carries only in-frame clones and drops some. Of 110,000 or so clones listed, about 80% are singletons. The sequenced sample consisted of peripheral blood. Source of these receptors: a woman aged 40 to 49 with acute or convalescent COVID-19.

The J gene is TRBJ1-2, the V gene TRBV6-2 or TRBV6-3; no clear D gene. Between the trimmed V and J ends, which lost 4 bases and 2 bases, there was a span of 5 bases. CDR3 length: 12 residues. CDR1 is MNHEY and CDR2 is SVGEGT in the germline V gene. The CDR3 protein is CASSLLNYGYTF. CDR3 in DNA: TGTGCCAGCAGTTTGCTAAACTATGGCTACACCTTC.

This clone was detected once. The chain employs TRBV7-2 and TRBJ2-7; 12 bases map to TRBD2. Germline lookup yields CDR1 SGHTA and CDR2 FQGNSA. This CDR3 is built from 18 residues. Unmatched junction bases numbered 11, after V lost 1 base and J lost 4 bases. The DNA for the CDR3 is TGTGCCAGCAGCTTAGGAAAGCGGCTAGCGGGGGGGCGGTACGAGCAGTACTTC. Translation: CASSLGKRLAGGRYEQYF.

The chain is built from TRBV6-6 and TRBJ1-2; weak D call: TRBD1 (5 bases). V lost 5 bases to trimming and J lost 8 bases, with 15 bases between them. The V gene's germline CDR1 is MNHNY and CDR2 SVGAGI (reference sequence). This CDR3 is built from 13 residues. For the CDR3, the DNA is TGTGCCAGCAGTCTGGAGGGCTGGGGGGGCTACACCTTC. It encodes CASSLEGWGGYTF.

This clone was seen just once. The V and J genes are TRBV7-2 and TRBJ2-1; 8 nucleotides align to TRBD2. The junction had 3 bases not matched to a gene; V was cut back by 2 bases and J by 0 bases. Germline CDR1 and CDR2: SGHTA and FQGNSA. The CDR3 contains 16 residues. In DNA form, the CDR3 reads TGTGCCAGCAGCTTAACGGGGGGGAGCTCCTACAATGAGCAGTTCTTC. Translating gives CASSLTGGSSYNEQFF.

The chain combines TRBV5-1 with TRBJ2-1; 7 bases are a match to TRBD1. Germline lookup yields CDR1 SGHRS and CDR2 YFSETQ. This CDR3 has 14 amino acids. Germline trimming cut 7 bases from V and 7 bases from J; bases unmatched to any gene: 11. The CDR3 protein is CASSPGTQGNEQFF. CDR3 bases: TGCGCCAGCTCCCCCGGGACACAGGGGAATGAGCAGTTCTTC.

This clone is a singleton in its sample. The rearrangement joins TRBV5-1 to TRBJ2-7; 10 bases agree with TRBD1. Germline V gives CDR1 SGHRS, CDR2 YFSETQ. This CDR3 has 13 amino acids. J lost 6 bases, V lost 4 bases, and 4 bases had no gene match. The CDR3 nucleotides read TGCGCCAGCAGCCTCGACAGGGGGCTCGAGCAGTACTTC. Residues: CASSLDRGLEQYF.

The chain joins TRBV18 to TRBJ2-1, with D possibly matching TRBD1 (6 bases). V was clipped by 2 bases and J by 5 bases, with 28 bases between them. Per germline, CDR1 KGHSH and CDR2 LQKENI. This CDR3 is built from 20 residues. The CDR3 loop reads CASSPLDRNNVFLANNEQFF. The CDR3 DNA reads TGTGCCAGCTCACCATTAGACAGGAACAATGTGTTTCTAGCAAACAATGAGCAGTTCTTC.

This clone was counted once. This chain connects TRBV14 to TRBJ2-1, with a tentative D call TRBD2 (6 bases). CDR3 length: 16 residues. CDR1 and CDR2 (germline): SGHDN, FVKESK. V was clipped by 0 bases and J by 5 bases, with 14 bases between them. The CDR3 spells CASSQDPFGGDNEQFF. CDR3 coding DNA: TGTGCCAGCAGCCAAGACCCATTTGGAGGGGACAATGAGCAGTTCTTC.

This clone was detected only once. This CDR3 reads CASSYTTVYNEQFF. CDR3 sequence (DNA): TGTGCCAGCAGCTACACGACAGTTTACAATGAGCAGTTCTTC. The V gene is TRBV5-6, the J gene TRBJ2-1; a possible D gene is TRBD1 (5 bases). This CDR3 is built from 14 residues. From germline, CDR1 is SGHDT and CDR2 YYEEEE. The ends were cut back, 3 bases at V and 4 bases at J, with 11 bases in the middle. Using reference TRBV5-6 and TRBJ2-1 for the parts outside the CDR3, the full variable domain is DAGVTQSPTHLIKTRGQQVTLRCSPKSGHDTVSWYQQALGQGPQFIFQYYEEEERQRGNFPDRFSGHQFPNYSSELNVNALLLGDSALYLCASSYTTVYNEQFFGPGTRLTVL.

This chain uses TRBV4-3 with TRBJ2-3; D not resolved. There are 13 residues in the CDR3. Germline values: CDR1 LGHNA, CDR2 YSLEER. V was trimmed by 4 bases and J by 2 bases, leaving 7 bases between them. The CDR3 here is CASSRTFTDTQYF. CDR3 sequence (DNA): TGCGCCAGCAGCCGCACTTTCACAGATACGCAGTATTTT.

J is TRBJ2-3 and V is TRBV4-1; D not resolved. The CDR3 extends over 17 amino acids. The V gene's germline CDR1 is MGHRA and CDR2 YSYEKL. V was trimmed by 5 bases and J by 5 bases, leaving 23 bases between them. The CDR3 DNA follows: TGCGCCAGCAGCTCACTAACTGCGTCTTCGACTCGAGATACGCAGTATTTT. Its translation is CASSSLTASSTRDTQYF.

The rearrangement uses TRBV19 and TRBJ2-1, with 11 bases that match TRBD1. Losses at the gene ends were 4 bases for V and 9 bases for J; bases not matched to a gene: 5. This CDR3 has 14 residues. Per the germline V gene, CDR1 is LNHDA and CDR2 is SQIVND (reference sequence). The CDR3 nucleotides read TGTGCCAGTAGTACGGGGACAGGGGGGGTTGAGCAGTTCTTC. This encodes CASSTGTGGVEQFF.

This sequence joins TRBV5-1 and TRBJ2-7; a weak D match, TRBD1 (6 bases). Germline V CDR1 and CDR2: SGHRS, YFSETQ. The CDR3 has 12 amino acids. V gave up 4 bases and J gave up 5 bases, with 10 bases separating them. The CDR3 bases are TGCGCCAGCAGCAGGACAGTCGACGAGCAGTACTTC. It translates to CASSRTVDEQYF. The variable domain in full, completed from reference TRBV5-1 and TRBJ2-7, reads KAGVTQTPRYLIKTRGQQVTLSCSPISGHRSVSWYQQTPGQGLQFLFEYFSETQRNKGNFPGRFSGRQFSNSRSEMNVSTLELGDSALYLCASSRTVDEQYFGPGTRLTVT.

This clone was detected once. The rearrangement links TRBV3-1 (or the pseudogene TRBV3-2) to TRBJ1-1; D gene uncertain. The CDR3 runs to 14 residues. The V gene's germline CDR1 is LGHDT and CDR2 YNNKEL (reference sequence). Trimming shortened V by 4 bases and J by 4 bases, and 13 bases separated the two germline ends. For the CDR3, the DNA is TGTGCCAGCAGCCCCTCTTTGAGGCTCACTGAAGCTTTCTTT. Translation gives CASSPSLRLTEAFF.

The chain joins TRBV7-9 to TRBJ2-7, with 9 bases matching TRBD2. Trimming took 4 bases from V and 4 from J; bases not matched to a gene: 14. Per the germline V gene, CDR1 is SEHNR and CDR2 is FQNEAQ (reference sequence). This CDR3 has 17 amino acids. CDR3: CASSSPVGGGGGYEQYF. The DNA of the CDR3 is TGTGCCAGCAGCTCCCCCGTCGGCGGGGGGGGAGGATACGAGCAGTACTTC.

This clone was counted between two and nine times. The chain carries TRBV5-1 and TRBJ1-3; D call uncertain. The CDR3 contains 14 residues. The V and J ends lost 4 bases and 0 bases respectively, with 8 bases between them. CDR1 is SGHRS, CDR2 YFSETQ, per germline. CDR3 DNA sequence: TGCGCCAGCAGCCCGTCTCTCTCTGGAAACACCATATATTTT. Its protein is CASSPSLSGNTIYF.

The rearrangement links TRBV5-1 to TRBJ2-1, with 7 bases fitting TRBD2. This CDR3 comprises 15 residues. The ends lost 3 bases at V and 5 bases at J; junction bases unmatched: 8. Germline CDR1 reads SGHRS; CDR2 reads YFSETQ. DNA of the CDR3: TGCGCCAGCAGCTCTAAAGCGGGGTCTGACAATGAGCAGTTCTTC. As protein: CASSSKAGSDNEQFF.

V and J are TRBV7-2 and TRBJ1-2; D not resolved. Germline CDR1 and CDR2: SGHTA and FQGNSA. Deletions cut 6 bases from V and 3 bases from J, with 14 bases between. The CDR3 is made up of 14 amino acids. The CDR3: CASRRSELYYGYTF. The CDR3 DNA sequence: TGTGCCAGCAGACGGTCCGAGCTCTACTATGGCTACACCTTC.

As DNA, the CDR3 is TGTGCCAGCAGTTACCGGACGTACGACAGGGGCGTTGGCTACACCTTC. Translated, it gives CASSYRTYDRGVGYTF. The chain uses TRBV6-5 and TRBJ1-2; 8 bases agree with TRBD1. Germline V gene sequence: CDR1 MNHEY, CDR2 SVGAGI. With V trimmed by 2 bases and J by 7 bases, 12 bases remained unmatched. The CDR3 covers 16 residues.

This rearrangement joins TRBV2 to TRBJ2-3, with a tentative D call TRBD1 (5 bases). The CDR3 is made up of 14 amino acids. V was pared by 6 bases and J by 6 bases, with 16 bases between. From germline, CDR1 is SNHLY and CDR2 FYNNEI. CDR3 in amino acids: CASRDTAAHDTQYF. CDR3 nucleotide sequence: TGTGCCAGCAGGGACACCGCCGCCCACGATACGCAGTATTTT.

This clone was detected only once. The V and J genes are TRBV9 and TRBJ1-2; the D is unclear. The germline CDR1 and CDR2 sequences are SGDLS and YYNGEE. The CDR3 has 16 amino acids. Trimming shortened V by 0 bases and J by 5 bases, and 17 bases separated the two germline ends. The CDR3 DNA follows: TGTGCCAGCAGCGTAGTTAGCGGGTCTTTGCCTTATGGCTACACCTTC. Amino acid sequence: CASSVVSGSLPYGYTF.

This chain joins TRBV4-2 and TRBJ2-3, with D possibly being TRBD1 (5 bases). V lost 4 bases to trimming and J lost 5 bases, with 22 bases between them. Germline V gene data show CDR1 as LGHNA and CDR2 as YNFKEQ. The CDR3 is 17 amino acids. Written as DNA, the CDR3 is TGTGCCAGCAGCCCGGGTAGGGGATTGGGGCGAGGAGATACGCAGTATTTT. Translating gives CASSPGRGLGRGDTQYF.

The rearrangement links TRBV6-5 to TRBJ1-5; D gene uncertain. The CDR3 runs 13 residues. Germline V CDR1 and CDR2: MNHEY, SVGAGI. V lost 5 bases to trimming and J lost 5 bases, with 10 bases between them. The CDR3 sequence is CASSRLEDQPQHF. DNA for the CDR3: TGTGCCAGCAGTCGTTTGGAGGATCAGCCCCAGCATTTT.

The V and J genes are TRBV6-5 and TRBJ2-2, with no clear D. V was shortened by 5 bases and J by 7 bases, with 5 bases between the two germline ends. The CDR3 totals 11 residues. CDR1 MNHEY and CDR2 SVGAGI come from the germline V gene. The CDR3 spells CASSRFGELFF. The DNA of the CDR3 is TGTGCCAGCAGTCGGTTCGGGGAGCTGTTTTTT.